The T cell receptor (beta chain) described here comes from a study of cytomegalovirus exposure and HLA in healthy donors. Overall study: Later, an analysis reported that the 95 to 150 validation repertoires had used the same platform as the 550 to 750 first-cohort repertoires. Study-level findings and limits: Clusters of TCRs from the first cohort tended to co-occur in the 95 to 150 validation repertoires (as a later analysis found).

A note on this clone: What it binds is not known.

TCRdb's copy holds only in-frame clones and misses some; the assay was immunoSEQ multiplex PCR. The sample shows roughly 150,000 clones, roughly nine tenths of them seen only once. From the 120-subject validation cohort, which was separate from the approximately 700-subject first cohort, the donors were drawn. This TCR came from a man in his late teens or twenties in good health and CMV-seronegative. The specimen was PBMCs.

DNA of the CDR3: TGTGCCACCCGACAGGCTGCCAGGGGCTACACCTTC. Translation: CATRQAARGYTF. This chain connects TRBV6-5 to TRBJ1-2, with D perhaps TRBD1 (6 bases). Trimming removed 10 bases at V and 8 bases at J, with 17 bases between. The CDR3 has 12 amino acids. Germline V lookup: CDR1 MNHEY, CDR2 SVGAGI.